This TCR beta chain was found in a study of T cells after yellow fever vaccination. About the research overall: Any fraction with a low cell number was prepared using SMART-Seq v4 Ultra Low Input.

The sample holds many counts of this clonotype. What it recognizes is unknown. In TCRdb, the 5' RACE reads were re-called with MiXCR into one record per CDR3 protein. This sample has around 320,000 distinct CDR3 sequences; around 4.4% occur once, and the top ten carry approximately 20%. Study results and limitations: Reappearing after the booster were most of the clones from primary vaccination (roughly 96% CD4, approximately 85% CD8). Some clonotypes, a small share, were shared between CD4 and CD8 compartments.

Sequencing used PBMCs, obtained 15 days after the yellow fever booster vaccination. This TCR came from a man aged 18 to 29 who received the YFV17D yellow fever vaccine.

The CDR3 protein is CSVAKMTGDKNIQYF. DNA of the CDR3: TGCAGCGTTGCCAAGATGACAGGGGACAAAAACATTCAGTACTTC. This sequence joins TRBV29-1 and TRBJ2-4, with 8 bases identical to TRBD1. The J segment lost 3 bases and the V segment lost 4 bases, leaving 8 bases of the junction unmatched. Germline V lookup: CDR1 SQVTM, CDR2 ANQGSEA. The CDR3 spans 15 residues.